This TCR beta chain appears in the sequencing data of a study of blood T cell repertoires in COVID-19 (dated by TCRdb to the early 2020s). For the wider study: The collaborator samples originated in the United States, Italy and Spain and spanned the acute and convalescent phases of COVID-19. The material from the prospective study consisted of cDNA or gDNA derived from T cells, B-cell-depleted T cells, or PBMCs. The dataset comprised deeply sampled blood TCRbeta repertoires from subjects exposed to, actively infected with, or recovered from COVID-19. The repertoires were released in a freely available public database meant as a resource for research on the immune response to SARS-CoV-2. Samples were obtained from the ongoing ImmuneRACE study (first 160 participants) and from some 1,200 subjects provided by 6 global collaborators. A de-identified subject ID, COVID-19 status, age in years and sex were almost always included in the sample metadata. Where available, HLA class I and class II types were obtained from metadata supplied by the sample provider rather than from assay-based typing. Overall results and qualifications from the work: Clinical and demographic metadata were provided uncurated, with the amount varying by source and participant.

TCRbeta CDR3 regions were amplified from genomic DNA using the immunoSEQ Assay, a bias-controlled multiplex PCR. In the paper's pipeline: Nucleated cell counts per sample were estimated from amplification of reference gene primers within the assay. Sequence reads were collapsed and filtered to measure the absolute abundance of every unique TCRbeta CDR3 rearrangement. Productive Simpson clonality was computed per sample as the square root of Simpson's diversity index over productive rearrangements. Not all clones reach the TCRdb copy of this immuneACCESS table, which keeps in-frame sequences only. Checked studies attribute under half of the gap to unresolved V genes and leave the rest unexplained. The V and J calls and clone size were taken over from that table, and D and trimming were inferred from the DNA. Counted in this sample were about 130,000 clones; around nine tenths of them appeared once. The ten largest clonotypes hold roughly 2% of the sample.

One collaborating source in Seattle enrolled patients while the patients were actively infected and followed the patients over time throughout the course of disease. Collaborating institutions collected whole blood in K2EDTA tubes following their own protocols. For TCRbeta analysis, collaborators shipped samples in one of three forms: frozen whole blood, isolated PBMCs, or DNA extracted from either of those sample types. As to this clone: Its antigen is currently not known. Per-base quality was not reported, and no clone a single base away is much larger than it.

The CDR3 covers 15 residues, taking in both the cysteine and the phenylalanine. Only the CDR3 part of the read is kept: 45 bases, read in frame from the first base. V and J lose 5 bases and 0 bases, and a span of 13 bases separates them. CDR1 is given as MNHEY and CDR2 as SVGEGT, both from the germline V gene. The TCR sequence derives from a man over 45 with COVID-19, enrolled during active disease. The sequencing input was peripheral blood. The chain links TRBV6-2 or TRBV6-3 with TRBJ1-1; TRBD1 is a possible D gene, resting on 5 matching bases. In nucleotides, the sequence is TGTGCCAGCAGTCCCGGACATTCCATGAACACTGAAGCTTTCTTT. Its translation reads: CASSPGHSMNTEAFF.